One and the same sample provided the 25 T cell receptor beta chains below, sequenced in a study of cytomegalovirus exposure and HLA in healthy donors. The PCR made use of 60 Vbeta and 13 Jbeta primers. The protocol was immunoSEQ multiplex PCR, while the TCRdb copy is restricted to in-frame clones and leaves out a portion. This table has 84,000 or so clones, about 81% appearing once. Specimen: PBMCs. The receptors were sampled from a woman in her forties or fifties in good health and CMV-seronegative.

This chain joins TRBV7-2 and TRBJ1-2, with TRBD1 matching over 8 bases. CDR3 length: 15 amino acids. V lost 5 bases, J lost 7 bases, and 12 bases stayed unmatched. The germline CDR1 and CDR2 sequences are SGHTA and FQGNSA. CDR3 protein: CASSKSRTGTGGYTF. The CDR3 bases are TGTGCCAGCAGCAAAAGCCGGACAGGGACGGGTGGCTACACCTTC.

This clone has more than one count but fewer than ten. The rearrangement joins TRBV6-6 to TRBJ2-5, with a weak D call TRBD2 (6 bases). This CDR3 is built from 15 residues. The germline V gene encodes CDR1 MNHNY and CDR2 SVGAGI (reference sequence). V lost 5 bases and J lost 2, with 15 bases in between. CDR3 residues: CASSPLAGLQETQYF. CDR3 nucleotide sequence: TGTGCCAGCAGTCCCCTGGCGGGGCTACAAGAGACCCAGTACTTC.

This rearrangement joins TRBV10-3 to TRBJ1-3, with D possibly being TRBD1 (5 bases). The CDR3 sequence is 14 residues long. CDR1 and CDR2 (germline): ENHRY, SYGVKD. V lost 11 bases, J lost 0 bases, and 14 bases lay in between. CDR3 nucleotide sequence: TGTGCCGTGGGACTTTTAGGCTCTGGAAACACCATATATTTT. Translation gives CAVGLLGSGNTIYF.

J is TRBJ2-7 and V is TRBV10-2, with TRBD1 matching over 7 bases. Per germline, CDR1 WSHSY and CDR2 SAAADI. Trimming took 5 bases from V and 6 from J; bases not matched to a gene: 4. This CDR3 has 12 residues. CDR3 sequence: CASSPDRAEQYV. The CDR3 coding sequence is TGCGCCAGCAGTCCTGACAGGGCCGAGCAGTACGTC.

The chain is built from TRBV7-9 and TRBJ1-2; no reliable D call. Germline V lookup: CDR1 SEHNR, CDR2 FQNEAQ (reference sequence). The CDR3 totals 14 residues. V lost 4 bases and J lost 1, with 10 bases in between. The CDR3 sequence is CASSSDGINYGYTF. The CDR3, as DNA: TGTGCCAGCAGCTCGGACGGGATTAACTATGGCTACACCTTC.

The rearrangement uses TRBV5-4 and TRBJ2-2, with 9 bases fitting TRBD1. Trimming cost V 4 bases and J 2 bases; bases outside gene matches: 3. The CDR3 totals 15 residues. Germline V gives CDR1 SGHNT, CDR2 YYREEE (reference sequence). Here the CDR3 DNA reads TGTGCCAGCAGCCCGGGACAGGGAAACACCGGGGAGCTGTTTTTT. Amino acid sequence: CASSPGQGNTGELFF.

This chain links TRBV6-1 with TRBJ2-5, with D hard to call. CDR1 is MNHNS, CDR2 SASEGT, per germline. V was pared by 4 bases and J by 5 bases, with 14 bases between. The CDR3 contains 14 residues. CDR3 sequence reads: CASSVLPSGETQYF. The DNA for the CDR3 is TGTGCCAGCAGTGTACTTCCGTCCGGGGAGACCCAGTACTTC.

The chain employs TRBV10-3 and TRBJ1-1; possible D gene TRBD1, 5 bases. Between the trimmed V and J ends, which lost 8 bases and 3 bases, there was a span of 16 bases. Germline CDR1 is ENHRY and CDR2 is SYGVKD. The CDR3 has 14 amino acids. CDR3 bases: TGTGCCATCCGCCCGGGACTAGGGGACACTGAAGCTTTCTTT. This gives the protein CAIRPGLGDTEAFF.

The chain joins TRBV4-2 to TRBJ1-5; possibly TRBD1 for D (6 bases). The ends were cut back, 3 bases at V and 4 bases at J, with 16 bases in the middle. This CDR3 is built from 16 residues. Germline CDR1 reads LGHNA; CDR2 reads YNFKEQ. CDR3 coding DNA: TGTGCCAGCAGCCAGATGGGACATCGAGGAAATCAGCCCCAGCATTTT. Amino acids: CASSQMGHRGNQPQHF.

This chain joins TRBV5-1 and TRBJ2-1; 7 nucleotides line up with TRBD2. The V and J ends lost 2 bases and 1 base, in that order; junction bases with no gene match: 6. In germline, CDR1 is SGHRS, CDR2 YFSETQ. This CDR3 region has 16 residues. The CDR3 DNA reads TGCGCCAGCAGCTTTGCCGAGGGACTATCCTACAATGAGCAGTTCTTC. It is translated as CASSFAEGLSYNEQFF.

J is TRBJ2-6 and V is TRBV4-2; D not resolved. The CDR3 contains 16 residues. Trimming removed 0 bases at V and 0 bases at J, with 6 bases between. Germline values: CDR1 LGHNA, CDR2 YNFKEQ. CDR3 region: CASSQDSTSGANVLTF. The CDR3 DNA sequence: TGTGCCAGCAGCCAAGACTCTACCTCTGGGGCCAACGTCCTGACTTTC.

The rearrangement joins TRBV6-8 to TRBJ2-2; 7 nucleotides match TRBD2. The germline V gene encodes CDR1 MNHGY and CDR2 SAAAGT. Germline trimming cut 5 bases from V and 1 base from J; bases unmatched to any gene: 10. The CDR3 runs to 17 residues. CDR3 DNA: TGTGCCAGCAGTACCCGCCTAGCGGAAATGAACACCGGGGAGCTGTTTTTT. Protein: CASSTRLAEMNTGELFF.

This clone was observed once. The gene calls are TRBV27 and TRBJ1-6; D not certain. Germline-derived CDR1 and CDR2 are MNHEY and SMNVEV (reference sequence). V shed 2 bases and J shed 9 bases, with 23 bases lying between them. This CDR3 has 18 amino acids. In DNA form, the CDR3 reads TGTGCCAGCAGTTTAGGTCCGGCAAAAGACGTTCGGGGTTCACCCCTCCACTTT. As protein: CASSLGPAKDVRGSPLHF.

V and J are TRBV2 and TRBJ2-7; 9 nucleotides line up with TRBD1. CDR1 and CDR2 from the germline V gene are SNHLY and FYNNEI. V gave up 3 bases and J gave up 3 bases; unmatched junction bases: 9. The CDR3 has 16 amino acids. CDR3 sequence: CASSDPGTGYVYEQYV. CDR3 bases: TGTGCCAGCAGTGACCCCGGGACAGGGTATGTCTACGAGCAGTACGTC.

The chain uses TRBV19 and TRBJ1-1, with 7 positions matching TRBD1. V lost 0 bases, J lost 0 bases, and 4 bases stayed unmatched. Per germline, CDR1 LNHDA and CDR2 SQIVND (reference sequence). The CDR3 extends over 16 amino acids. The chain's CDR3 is CASSIDRQGLNTEAFF. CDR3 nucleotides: TGTGCCAGTAGTATAGACCGACAGGGATTGAACACTGAAGCTTTCTTT.

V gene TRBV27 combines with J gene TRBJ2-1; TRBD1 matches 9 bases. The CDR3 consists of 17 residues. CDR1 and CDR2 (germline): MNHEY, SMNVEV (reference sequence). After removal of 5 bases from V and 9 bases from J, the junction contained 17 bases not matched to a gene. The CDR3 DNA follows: TGTGCCAGCAGTAGAGGACAGGGGCTGGTTATTTTGGGTGAGCAGTTCTTC. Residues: CASSRGQGLVILGEQFF.

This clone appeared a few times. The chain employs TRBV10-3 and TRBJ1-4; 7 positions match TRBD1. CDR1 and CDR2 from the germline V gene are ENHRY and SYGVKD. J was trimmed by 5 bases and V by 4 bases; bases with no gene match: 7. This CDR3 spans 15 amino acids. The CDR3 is CAISVNRGLNEKLFF. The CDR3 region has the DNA TGTGCCATCAGTGTAAACAGGGGACTCAATGAAAAACTGTTTTTT.

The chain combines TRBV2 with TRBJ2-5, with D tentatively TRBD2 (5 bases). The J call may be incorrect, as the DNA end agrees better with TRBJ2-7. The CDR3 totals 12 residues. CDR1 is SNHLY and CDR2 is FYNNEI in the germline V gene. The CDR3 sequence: CAIRSGSYEQYF. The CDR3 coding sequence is TGTGCCATCCGCAGCGGCTCCTACGAGCAGTACTTC.

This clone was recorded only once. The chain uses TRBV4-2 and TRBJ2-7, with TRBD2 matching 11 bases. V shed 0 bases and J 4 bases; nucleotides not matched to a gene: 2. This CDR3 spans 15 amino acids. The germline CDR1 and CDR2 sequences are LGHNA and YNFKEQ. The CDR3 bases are TGTGCCAGCAGCCAAGAGCTAGCGGGAGGTTACGAGCAGTACTTC. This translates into CASSQELAGGYEQYF.

CDR3 nucleotides: TGTGCCAGCAGCCAAGTGGGACAGGGAACAGTGGCCAACTACGAGCAGTACTTC. It is translated as CASSQVGQGTVANYEQYF. The V call is TRBV4-2, the J call TRBJ2-7; 9 bases fit TRBD1. Losses at the gene ends were 1 base for V and 3 bases for J; bases not matched to a gene: 13. CDR3 length: 18 amino acids. The germline V gene encodes CDR1 LGHNA and CDR2 YNFKEQ.

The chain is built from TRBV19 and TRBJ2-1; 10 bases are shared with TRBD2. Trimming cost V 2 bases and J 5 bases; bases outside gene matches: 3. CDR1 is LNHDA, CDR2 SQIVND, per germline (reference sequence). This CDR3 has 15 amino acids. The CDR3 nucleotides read TGTGCCAGTAGTATATCACTAGCGGGGAACAATGAGCAGTTCTTC. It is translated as CASSISLAGNNEQFF.

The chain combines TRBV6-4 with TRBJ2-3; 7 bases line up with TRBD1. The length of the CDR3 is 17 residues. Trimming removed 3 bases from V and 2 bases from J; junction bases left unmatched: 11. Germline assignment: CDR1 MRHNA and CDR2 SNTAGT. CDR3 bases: TGTGCCAGCAGTGAACACCACAGGGGTGGCCTCACAGATACGCAGTATTTT. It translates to CASSEHHRGGLTDTQYF.

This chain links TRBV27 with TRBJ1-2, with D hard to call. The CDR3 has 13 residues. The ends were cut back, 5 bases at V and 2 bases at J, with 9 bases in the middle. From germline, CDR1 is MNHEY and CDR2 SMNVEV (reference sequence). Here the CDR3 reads CASSPLANYGYTF. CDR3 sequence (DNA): TGTGCCAGCAGTCCATTAGCCAACTATGGCTACACCTTC.

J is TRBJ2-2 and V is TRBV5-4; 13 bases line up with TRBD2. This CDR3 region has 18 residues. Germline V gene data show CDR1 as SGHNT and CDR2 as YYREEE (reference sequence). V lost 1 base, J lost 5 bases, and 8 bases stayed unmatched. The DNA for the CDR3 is TGTGCCAGCAGCTTGAGGACTAGCGGGAGTGCGGGAACCGGGGAGCTGTTTTTT. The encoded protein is CASSLRTSGSAGTGELFF. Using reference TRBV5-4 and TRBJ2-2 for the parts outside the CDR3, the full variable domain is ETGVTQSPTHLIKTRGQQVTLRCSSQSGHNTVSWYQQALGQGPQFIFQYYREEENGRGNFPPRFSGLQFPNYSSELNVNALELDDSALYLCASSLRTSGSAGTGELFFGEGSRLTVL.

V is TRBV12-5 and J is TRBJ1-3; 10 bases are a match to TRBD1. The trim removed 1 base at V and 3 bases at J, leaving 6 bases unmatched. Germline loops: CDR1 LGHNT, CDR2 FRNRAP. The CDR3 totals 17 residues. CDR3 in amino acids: CASGLADGTGVGNTIYF. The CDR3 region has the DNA TGTGCTAGTGGTTTGGCAGATGGGACAGGGGTTGGAAACACCATATATTTT.